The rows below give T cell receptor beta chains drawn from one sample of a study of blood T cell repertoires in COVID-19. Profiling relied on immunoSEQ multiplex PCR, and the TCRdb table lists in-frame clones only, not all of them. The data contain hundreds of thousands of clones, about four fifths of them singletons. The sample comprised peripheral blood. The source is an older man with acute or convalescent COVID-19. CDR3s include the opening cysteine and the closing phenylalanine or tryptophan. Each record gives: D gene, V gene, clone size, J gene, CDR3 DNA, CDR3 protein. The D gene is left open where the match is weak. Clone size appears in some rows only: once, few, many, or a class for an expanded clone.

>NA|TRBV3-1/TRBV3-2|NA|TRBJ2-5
TGTGCCAGCAGCCAAGGCCGCCAGGTCCAAGAGACCCAGTACTTC
CASSQGRQVQETQYF
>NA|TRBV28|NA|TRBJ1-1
TGTGCCAGCAGTTTCCCAGGGCCGAACACTGAAGCTTTCTTT
CASSFPGPNTEAFF
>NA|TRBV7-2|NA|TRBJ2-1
TGTGCCAGCAGCTTTCAGGGACTGCCCCTCTACAATGAGCAGTTCTTC
CASSFQGLPLYNEQFF
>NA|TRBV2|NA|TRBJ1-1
TGTGCCAGCAATTCAGGGATGAACACTGAAGCTTTCTTT
CASNSGMNTEAFF
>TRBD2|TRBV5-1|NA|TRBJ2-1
TGCGCCAGCAGCTTGGCGGGGGGAGGGGCGCGGAATGAGCAGTTCTTC
CASSLAGGGARNEQFF
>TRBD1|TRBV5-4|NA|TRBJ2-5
TGTGCCAGCAGCGTGACGACAGGGGCTAAAGAGACCCAGTACTTC
CASSVTTGAKETQYF
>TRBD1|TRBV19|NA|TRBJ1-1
TGTGCCAGTATTCCTCGGACAGGGAGTATGAGTGAAGCTTTCTTT
CASIPRTGSMSEAFF
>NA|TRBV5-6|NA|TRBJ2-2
TGTGCCAGCAGCTTGCCAGGGGCTGGCGCCGGGGAGCTGTTTTTT
CASSLPGAGAGELFF
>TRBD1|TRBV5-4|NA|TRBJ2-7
TGTGCCAGCAGCTTGATCCAGGGGGAATCGGAGCAGTACTTC
CASSLIQGESEQYF
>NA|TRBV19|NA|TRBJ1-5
TGTGCCAGTAGTATAGAGGGACACAATCAGCCCCAGCATTTT
CASSIEGHNQPQHF
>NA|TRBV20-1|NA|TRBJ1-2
TGCAGTGCTAGAGATAAACTAATCTACACCTTC
CSARDKLIYTF
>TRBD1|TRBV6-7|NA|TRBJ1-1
TGTGCCAGCAGCCCACGTGACAGGGGGACACCGGGCACTGAAGCTTTCTTT
CASSPRDRGTPGTEAFF
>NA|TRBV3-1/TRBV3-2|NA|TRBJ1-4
TGTGCCAGCAGCCCCACAACAGGGAGGGATGAAAAACTGTTTTTT
CASSPTTGRDEKLFF
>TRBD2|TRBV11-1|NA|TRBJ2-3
TGTGCCAGCAGCCCGGAGCGGGGGGAAAGCACAGATACGCAGTATTTT
CASSPERGESTDTQYF
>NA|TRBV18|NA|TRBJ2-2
TGTGCCAGCTCACCACAGGCGGGGAACACCGGGGAGCTGTTTTTT
CASSPQAGNTGELFF
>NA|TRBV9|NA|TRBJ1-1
TGTGCCAGCAGCAGGGGACAATTGAACACTGAAGCTTTCTTT
CASSRGQLNTEAFF
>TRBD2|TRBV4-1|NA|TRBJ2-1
TGCGCCAGCAGCCAAGATCAGATAGCGGGGGGTTACAATGAGCAGTTCTTC
CASSQDQIAGGYNEQFF
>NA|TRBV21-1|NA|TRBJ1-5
TGTGCCAGCAGCCTTGAGAAGGGGGCGAGGCAGGTGAATCAGCCCCAGCATTTT
CASSLEKGARQVNQPQHF
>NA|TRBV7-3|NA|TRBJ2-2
TGTGCCAGCAGCCTACCCTCGGGTGGAAAGGCCGGGGAGCTGTTTTTT
CASSLPSGGKAGELFF
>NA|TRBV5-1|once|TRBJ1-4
TGCGCCAGCAGCTTGGCTAGGAGGGGAACTAATGAAAAACTGTTTTTT
CASSLARRGTNEKLFF
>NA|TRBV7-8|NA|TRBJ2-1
TGTGCCAGCAGTTTTTCGCGGTACAATGAGCAGTTCTTC
CASSFSRYNEQFF
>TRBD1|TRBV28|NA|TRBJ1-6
TGTGCCAGCCAAACACGGACAGGAAGTAAATCACCCCTCCACTTT
CASQTRTGSKSPLHF
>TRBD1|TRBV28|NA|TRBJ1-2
TGTGCCAGCATTGGGACAGGTAGAGGTAACTATGGCTACACCTTC
CASIGTGRGNYGYTF
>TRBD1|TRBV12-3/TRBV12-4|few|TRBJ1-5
TGTGCCAGCAGGCAGGGGGTCAATCAGCCCCAGCATTTT
CASRQGVNQPQHF
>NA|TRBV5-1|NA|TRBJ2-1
TGCGCCAGCAGCTTGGAAACAGCCCCACGGGAGCAGTTCTTC
CASSLETAPREQFF
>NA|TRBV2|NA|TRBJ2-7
TGTGCCAGCAGTACCACTAGTCTCAGGGGTTTAGAGTACTTC
CASSTTSLRGLEYF
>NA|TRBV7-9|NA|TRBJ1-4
TGTGCCAGCAGCCCCCGGGGGACCAACTATGAAAAACTGTTTTTT
CASSPRGTNYEKLFF
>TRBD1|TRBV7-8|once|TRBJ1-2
TGTGCCAGCAGCTTATCGGGACAGCTCTTTAACTATGGCTACACCTTC
CASSLSGQLFNYGYTF
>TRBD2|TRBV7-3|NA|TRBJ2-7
TGTGCCAGCAGCTTAGAGGCACTAGCGAACTACGAGCAGTACTTC
CASSLEALANYEQYF
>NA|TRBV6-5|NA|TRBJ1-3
TGTGCCAGCAGAAACCAGGGGCTTTCTGGAAACACCATATATTTT
CASRNQGLSGNTIYF
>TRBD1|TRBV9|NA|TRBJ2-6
TGTGCCAGCAGCAAGACAGGGGGCGCATTCTCTGGGGCCAACGTCCTGACTTTC
CASSKTGGAFSGANVLTF
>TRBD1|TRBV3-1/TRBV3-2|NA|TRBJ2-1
TGTGCCAGCAGTTCGCCGGGACAGGGGTCCGGTGAGCAGTTCTTC
CASSSPGQGSGEQFF
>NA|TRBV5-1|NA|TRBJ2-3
TGCGCCAGCAGCACAGAAGGGGTAAGGCGCACAGATACGCAGTATTTT
CASSTEGVRRTDTQYF
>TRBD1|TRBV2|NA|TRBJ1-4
TGTGCCAGCAGCCCTGGGGGGACAGGGAATGAAAAACTGTTTTTT
CASSPGGTGNEKLFF
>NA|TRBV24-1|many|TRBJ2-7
TGTGCCACCAGTGACCGGGCTCTAGCTGCGAGTGAGCAGTACTTC
CATSDRALAASEQYF
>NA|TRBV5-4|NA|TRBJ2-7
TGTGCCAGCAGCCCCTCAGCGACTCCCTACGAGCAGTACTTC
CASSPSATPYEQYF
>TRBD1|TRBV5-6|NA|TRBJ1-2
TGTGCCAGCACCCCCCTTTTAGGACAGGGGGCAGATGGCTACACCTTC
CASTPLLGQGADGYTF
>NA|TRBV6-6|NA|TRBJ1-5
TGTGCCAGCAGTCCATACCCCCCGGGACAACATAGCAATCAGCCCCAGCATTTT
CASSPYPPGQHSNQPQHF
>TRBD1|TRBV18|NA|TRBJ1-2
TGTGCCAGCGGGTCCAGGGGGAACTATGGCTACACCTTC
CASGSRGNYGYTF
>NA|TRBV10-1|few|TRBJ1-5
TGCGCCAGCAGTCAGTCGGACATTACCAATCAGCCCCAGCATTTT
CASSQSDITNQPQHF
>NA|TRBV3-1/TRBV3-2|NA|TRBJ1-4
TGTGCCAGCAGCCGGCGGGGCCCGCGCGATGAAAAACTGTTTTTT
CASSRRGPRDEKLFF
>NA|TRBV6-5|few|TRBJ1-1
TGTGCCAGCAGTTACTCGGGTACAGGATTAAACACTGAAGCTTTCTTT
CASSYSGTGLNTEAFF